The 18 T cell receptor beta chains given below trace back to one sample, sequenced in a study of T cell responses to AZD1222 COVID-19 vaccine. Clones were sequenced by immunoSEQ multiplex PCR, and TCRdb holds only the in-frame ones, with some missing. Of over 150,000 clones detected, approximately 90% appear once; the ten largest clones hold less than 3%. This material consisted of peripheral blood, taken on day 0 of AZD1222 vaccination. The receptors originated from an adult in good health.

The V call is TRBV4-3, the J call TRBJ2-4; no clear D gene. V was pared by 5 bases and J by 2 bases, with 7 bases between. CDR1 and CDR2 (germline): LGHNA, YSLEER. The CDR3 spans 13 residues. The CDR3 DNA follows: TGCGCCAGCAGCGGGAATACCAAAAACATTCAGTACTTC. It specifies CASSGNTKNIQYF.

This chain joins TRBV13 and TRBJ1-1, with a possible D match to TRBD1 (6 bases). Trimming stripped 3 bases from V and 1 base from J, with 15 bases between. Germline V gives CDR1 PRHDT, CDR2 FYEKMQ (reference sequence). This CDR3 is built from 16 residues. CDR3 nucleotide sequence: TGTGCCAGCAGCTTTGGGGACACCAACCCGAACACTGAAGCTTTCTTT. Translation: CASSFGDTNPNTEAFF.

The J gene is TRBJ2-7, the V gene TRBV6-5; D unresolved. Between the trimmed V and J ends, which lost 5 bases and 0 bases, there was a span of 11 bases. The CDR3 runs to 14 residues. Germline CDR1 MNHEY, CDR2 SVGAGI. This CDR3 reads CASSTSDGSYEQYF. CDR3 sequence (DNA): TGTGCCAGCAGTACCTCGGACGGCTCCTACGAGCAGTACTTC.

The chain joins TRBV9 to TRBJ2-1, with 7 bases aligning to TRBD1. Germline V gives CDR1 SGDLS, CDR2 YYNGEE. The junction had 6 bases not matched to a gene; V was cut back by 4 bases and J by 2 bases. The CDR3 is 15 amino acids. CDR3 region: CASSPDRVPYNEQFF. The CDR3 DNA is TGTGCCAGCAGCCCAGACAGGGTCCCCTACAATGAGCAGTTCTTC. Full variable domain (remainder filled in from reference TRBV9 and TRBJ2-1): DSGVTQTPKHLITATGQRVTLRCSPRSGDLSVYWYQQSLDQGLQFLIQYYNGEERAKGNILERFSAQQFPDLHSELNLSSLELGDSALYFCASSPDRVPYNEQFFGPGTRLTVL.

The chain joins TRBV4-2 to TRBJ1-4; 9 bases are shared with TRBD1. CDR3 length equals 17 residues. V lost 1 base, J lost 4 bases, and 7 bases stayed unmatched. Germline assignment: CDR1 LGHNA and CDR2 YNFKEQ. CDR3 amino acids: CASSQVLQGAHNEKLFF. The DNA for the CDR3 is TGTGCCAGCAGCCAAGTTTTACAGGGGGCTCATAATGAAAAACTGTTTTTT.

This clone was seen only once. The CDR3, as DNA: TGCGCCAGCAGCCCTGAGGGGCGGGGGGGCCCTAATGAGCAGTTCTTC. Protein sequence: CASSPEGRGGPNEQFF. The chain recombines TRBV4-3 with TRBJ2-1, with 9 bases that match TRBD2. V shed 4 bases, J shed 7 bases, and the junction held 11 bases outside the gene matches. Germline CDR1 and CDR2: LGHNA and YSLEER. The CDR3 totals 16 residues.

This chain uses TRBV2 with TRBJ1-6; a weak D match, TRBD1 (6 bases). Per germline, CDR1 SNHLY and CDR2 FYNNEI. V lost 6 bases to trimming and J lost 9 bases, with 18 bases between them. The CDR3 contains 15 residues. This chain's CDR3 is CASRRGDLGSSPLHF. DNA for the CDR3: TGTGCCAGCAGGAGGGGGGACTTGGGGAGTTCACCCCTCCACTTT.

V is TRBV5-6 and J is TRBJ1-6; perhaps TRBD1 as D (5 bases). CDR3 size: 14 residues. CDR1 and CDR2 from the germline V gene are SGHDT and YYEEEE. V lost 1 base, J lost 10 bases, and 12 bases lay in between. The CDR3, as DNA: TGTGCCAGCAGCTTGAGCAGGGTTGACTCACCCCTCCACTTT. Protein sequence: CASSLSRVDSPLHF.

The V and J genes are TRBV27 and TRBJ1-5; D not resolved. The germline V and J ends were trimmed by 3 bases and 0 bases, with 9 bases remaining between them. Germline V gene lookup returns CDR1 MNHEY and CDR2 SMNVEV (reference sequence). The CDR3 spans 15 residues. CDR3 sequence (DNA): TGTGCCAGCAGTTTTAGCCGGAATAGCAATCAGCCCCAGCATTTT. Protein: CASSFSRNSNQPQHF.

This clone occurred once. This sequence joins TRBV14 and TRBJ1-5, with 8 bases identical to TRBD1. V shed 8 bases and J 7 bases; nucleotides not matched to a gene: 19. CDR3 length equals 17 residues. Looked up from germline, CDR1 is SGHDN and CDR2 is FVKESK. The DNA for the CDR3 is TGTGCCAGCGGGGGGGTGCAGGAGACAGGGGTATGGCAGCCCCAGCATTTT. This sequence encodes CASGGVQETGVWQPQHF.

The chain has TRBV19 and TRBJ2-3; D is perhaps TRBD2 (6 bases). V was cut by 10 bases and J by 6 bases, with 20 bases left in between. The germline V gene has CDR1 LNHDA and CDR2 SQIVND (reference sequence). There are 14 residues in the CDR3. The DNA of the CDR3 is TGTGCCACCACGAGGGGACTCCAATGGGATACGCAGTATTTT. Amino acids: CATTRGLQWDTQYF.

The rearrangement uses TRBV15 and TRBJ2-2; 7 bases match TRBD1. This CDR3 spans 16 amino acids. Germline lookup yields CDR1 LNHNV and CDR2 YYDKDF (reference sequence). V dropped 3 bases and J dropped 3; count of bases not matched to a gene: 7. DNA for the CDR3: TGTGCCACCAGCAGCCCCACAGGGGTACACACCGGGGAGCTGTTTTTT. Translation: CATSSPTGVHTGELFF.

The chain recombines TRBV14 with TRBJ2-5; TRBD1 matches at 8 bases. Unmatched junction bases numbered 13, after V lost 2 bases and J lost 2 bases. Per the germline V gene, CDR1 is SGHDN and CDR2 is FVKESK. This CDR3 contains 18 residues. For the CDR3, the DNA is TGTGCCAGCAGCCAACTGTCAGGGGGCATTCCTTTACAAGAGACCCAGTACTTC. Its protein is CASSQLSGGIPLQETQYF.

V and J are TRBV7-2 and TRBJ2-2; no firm D call. The CDR3 has 15 residues. V shed 7 bases and J shed 7 bases, with 19 bases lying between them. In germline, CDR1 is SGHTA, CDR2 FQGNSA. Written as DNA, the CDR3 is TGTGCCAGCACTCCTCCGGGCCTAGTTGGCGGGGAGCTGTTTTTT. Translating it yields CASTPPGLVGGELFF.

V and J are TRBV19 and TRBJ2-7; 9 nucleotides line up with TRBD1. The germline gives CDR1 LNHDA, CDR2 SQIVND (reference sequence). Unmatched junction bases numbered 11, after V lost 5 bases and J lost 3 bases. This CDR3 comprises 16 residues. CDR3 amino acids: CASSAGTGTFIYEQYF. The CDR3 DNA reads TGTGCCAGTAGTGCCGGGACAGGGACGTTCATCTACGAGCAGTACTTC.

The chain carries TRBV5-8 and TRBJ1-2, with 10 bases that match TRBD1. CDR3 size: 15 residues. V was clipped by 0 bases and J by 8 bases; unmatched bases: 7. The germline V gene has CDR1 SGHTS and CDR2 YDEGEE. Written as DNA, the CDR3 is TGTGCCAGCAGCTTGGGGACAGGGGGTATCGGAGGCTACACCTTC. Encoded protein: CASSLGTGGIGGYTF.

This chain connects TRBV29-1 to TRBJ1-3, with a weak D call TRBD1 (6 bases). The CDR3 loop spans 13 amino acids. V was pared by 7 bases and J by 2 bases, with 12 bases between. Germline CDR1 SQVTM, CDR2 ANQGSEA. The CDR3 DNA reads TGCAGCGCCGAAGAGGGGGCTGGAAACACCATATATTTT. This encodes CSAEEGAGNTIYF.

CDR3 in DNA: TGTGCCAGCAGGCTTGCTGTGACAGGGGCGGGGGAGACCCAGTACTTC. Its protein product is CASRLAVTGAGETQYF. This chain joins TRBV5-5 and TRBJ2-5, with 8 bases matching TRBD1. The germline V gene encodes CDR1 SGHKS and CDR2 YYEKEE (reference sequence). The ends lost 5 bases at V and 5 bases at J; junction bases unmatched: 14. CDR3 size: 16 residues.